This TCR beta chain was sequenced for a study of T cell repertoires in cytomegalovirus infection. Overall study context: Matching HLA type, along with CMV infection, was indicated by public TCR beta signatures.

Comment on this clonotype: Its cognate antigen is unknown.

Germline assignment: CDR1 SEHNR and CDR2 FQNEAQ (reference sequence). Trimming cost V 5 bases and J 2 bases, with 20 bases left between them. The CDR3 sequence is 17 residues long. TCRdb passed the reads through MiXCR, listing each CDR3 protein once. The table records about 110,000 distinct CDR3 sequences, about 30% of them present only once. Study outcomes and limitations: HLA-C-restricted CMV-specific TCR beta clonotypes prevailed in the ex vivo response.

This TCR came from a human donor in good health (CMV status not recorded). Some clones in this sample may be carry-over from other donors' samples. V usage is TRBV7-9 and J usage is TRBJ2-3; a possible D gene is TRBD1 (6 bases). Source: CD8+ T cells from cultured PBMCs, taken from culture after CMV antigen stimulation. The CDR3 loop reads CASSLPTGTSFTDTQYF. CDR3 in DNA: TGTGCCAGCAGCCTTCCGACCGGGACATCTTTCACAGATACGCAGTATTTT.